The clone carrying this T cell receptor delta chain was counted a few times. What it binds is not known. This is likely an artifact of a read error, given a far larger clone one base away. The same CDR3 also results from other DNA sequences found in this sample. This entry belongs to a study of γδ T cells in repeated Plasmodium falciparum infection. Looking at the study overall: Samples were taken at baseline, before some infections, and 21 days after each. Some Malian samples span acute malaria episodes; others come from no-transmission periods.

V lost 3 bases and J lost 4, with 27 bases in between. Germline V gene lookup returns CDR1 TSWWSYY and CDR2 QGS. This CDR3 is 19 amino acids long. Vgamma9/Vdelta2+ and Vdelta2-negative gammadelta T cells were flow-sorted from PBMC for bulk sequencing. Overall study findings and caveats: Vdelta2-negative gammadelta repertoires appeared less diverse and less shared in Malian than Australian children.

TCRdb applied CATT to the multiplex PCR reads for clone calling. The sample has 90,000 to 95,000 delta-chain clones; over 0.9% are singletons. V and J are TRDV1 and TRDJ1; no firm D call. The J gene was not available in TCRdb and was assigned here by matching the DNA to germline segments. This sequence was found in a pool of human donors (malaria-infected and uninfected, not separated). Material for sequencing was gamma-delta T cells from blood. CDR3 nucleotides: TGTGCTCTTGGGGACGGAAAATTAACCCCTGGCGTTAACCTCGATAAACTCATCTTT. It translates to CALGDGKLTPGVNLDKLIF.